This paragraph reports one T cell receptor (beta chain). Other DNA variants within this sample encode the same CDR3. This entry is derived from a study of shared clonotypes between healthy human individuals. About the study: CD4 naive cells filled three plates per donor, CD4 memory three, CD8 naive two and CD8 memory one.

Measured with immunoSEQ multiplex PCR; TCRdb has only the in-frame clones, and not every one. This sample yields about 1 million clones, of which 75% are seen a single time; over 1.3% belongs to the top ten. Germline-derived CDR1 and CDR2 are MNHEY and SMNVEV (reference sequence). Between the trimmed V and J ends, which lost 11 bases and 6 bases, there was a span of 19 bases. The CDR3 extends over 13 amino acids. Sample: memory CD4+ T cells sorted from blood. Subset noted: CD45RA-negative fraction. This sequence was found in a man younger than 35 in good health. The chain combines TRBV27 with TRBJ1-1; D not certain. Here the CDR3 DNA reads TGTGCCCGCGACGCGGGCGTGACATCTGAAGCTTTCTTT. This gives the protein CARDAGVTSEAFF.